This T cell receptor (beta chain) was identified during a study of cytomegalovirus exposure and HLA in healthy donors (dated by TCRdb to 2016 to 2017). Study-level background: An earlier analysis of around 600 of the donors reported more than 250 Gb of sequence data and around 120 million unique TCR beta sequences from 190 million or so T cells. Roughly 320 gigabases of sequencing data and 75 million to 85 million unique TCR sequences made up an early release that covered under 750 HLA-typed donors. Of the approximately 400 genotyped donors, 65% to 90% fell in the genetic ancestry cluster associated with self-reported Caucasian donors. The study aimed to test whether cataloging public T cell receptors could reveal signatures of past pathogen exposure. The T cell repertoires of 550 to 850 subjects were profiled by immunosequencing and related to cytomegalovirus serostatus. Along with the roughly 700-subject first cohort, a separate validation cohort of over 90 different subjects was used. To predict cytomegalovirus infection status, the study combined high-throughput TCR immunosequencing, statistical association of individual TCRs with disease status, and machine learning. A later analysis re-analyzed previously published TCR beta repertoires from about 600 donors and added high-resolution HLA genotyping to study TCR occurrence patterns. In the later analysis, no new phenotypic data were used to find candidate immune exposures; instead, reliance was placed on TCR beta sequences and their occurrence across donors. In an earlier analysis of more than 550 of the donors, high-throughput TCR beta sequencing was used to judge whether each TCR beta V gene segment behaved as functional or pseudogenic. Donor age, sex, ethnicity and CMV serostatus were collected together with the repertoire data. Genome-wide SNP genotypes for about 60% of the 666 donors were used in a later genetic analysis, which treated that subset as a discovery cohort. Every repertoire in the discovery cohort had been generated on one and the same sequencing platform. HLA typing covered class I and class II loci at four-digit resolution. Typing coverage varied by locus: about 620-630 donors for A, B, C, DRB1 and DQB1; roughly 500 for DQA1; nearly 610 for DPA1; roughly 450 for DPB1. Several DR-DQ haplotypes were handled as single units for association and clustering because linkage in the cohort was strong. Among under 450 genotyped donors of the cohort, an average of approximately 240,000 unique TCR beta nucleotide sequences were sequenced per donor, about a sixth of them non-productive.

The cohort was made up of 650 to 700 healthy bone marrow donors. Cohort members were all nominally healthy when sampled, although unrecorded immune exposures were likely present. CMV serostatus was positive for about 290 and negative for about half of the roughly 700 cohort members, and was not recorded for this donor. A peripheral blood sample was collected from each donor, and TCR beta sequencing was performed on peripheral blood mononuclear cells. The Qiagen DNeasy Blood Extraction Kit was used to extract genomic DNA from the blood cell samples. This clone has more than one count but fewer than ten. Its cognate antigen has yet to be identified. Base qualities are not at hand, and no much larger clone is one base apart. The germline V gene supplies CDR1 MNHEY and CDR2 SVGAGI. CDR3 length: 13 amino acids, cysteine to phenylalanine. Only the CDR3 part of the read is kept: 39 bases, read in frame from the first base.

Paper-wide results and their limitations: Sequencing depth was assumed to be roughly uniform across donors in the presence/absence analyses, though that assumption may not hold. The only immune exposure information available for the cohort was CMV serostatus. In a later analysis, the rate of TCR association differed among HLA loci, with DRB1 alleles having the most associated TCRs and HLA-C alleles having the fewest. Compared with equally common non-associated chains, HLA-associated TCR beta chains in a later analysis were more clonally expanded and had lower generation probabilities. The study listed over 150 TCR beta chains as associated with cytomegalovirus. A later analysis associated about 16,000 TCR beta sequences with specific HLA alleles at a false discovery rate of 0.05. The authors suggested that the approach could potentially be extended to other disease states and immunological phenotypes. A further reported finding was that TCR beta sequences accurately predicted the HLA-A and HLA-B alleles for most subjects in the first cohort. Linkage disequilibrium might explain the correlated functional status among segregating V segments, but an unknown experimental factor could not be ruled out. Strong co-occurrence of HLA alleles, especially DR and DQ, made assigning TCR associations to individual alleles difficult. In a later genetic analysis, fewer N-insertions in productive TCRs were reported among donors in an Asian-associated ancestry cluster than the roughly 700-donor mean. Because HLA typing was unavailable for some donors at each locus, only the typed subset was used in association tests. In vitro tests confirmed that a few of the cytomegalovirus-associated TCR beta chains recognize cytomegalovirus antigens. A later genetic analysis associated a missense DCLRE1C variant with V-gene and J-gene trimming of TCR beta chains, and an independent cohort replicated the association. Some IMGT-functional V segments, including TRBV6-2 and TRBV6-3, could not be distinguished by the 87-base-pair reads and were therefore excluded. The sequencing pipeline was judged likely to have produced a cluster of highly shared sequence variants as a technical artifact. A later analysis found that most CMV-associated TCR beta chains appeared HLA-restricted, with HLA associations seemingly driven largely by CMV exposure. While some public TCRs were present in many individuals, most TCR sequences turned up only very rarely across donors. The classifier was reported to diagnose cytomegalovirus status with high specificity and sensitivity in both the original cohort and the validation cohort. A later analysis reported that several top co-occurrence clusters appeared linked to parvovirus B19, influenza, CMV and Epstein-Barr virus. Broadly in line with IMGT annotations, most TCR beta V segments showed up in productive rearrangements about 90% or about 30% of the time in an earlier analysis of about 500 of the donors. The cohort was sequenced for TCR beta chains only, and without alpha or paired-chain data the features that could be detected were limited. Seventeen rarely observed V segments, including chromosome 9 orphons, were excluded from the earlier analysis of some 590 of the donors because counts were too low.

Libraries came from the immunoSEQ multiplex PCR assay. A mixture of 60 forward primers for TCR Vbeta segments and 13 reverse primers for TCR Jbeta segments was used in the multiplex PCR. Amplification of the CDR3 region of rearranged TCR beta genes was performed with a multiplex PCR assay on genomic DNA. The Illumina HiSeq System was used to sequence the amplified TCR beta libraries as 87-base-pair reads. Concerning the study's data processing: Across the 500 to 750 repertoires, a later analysis counted 75 million to 90 million unique TCR beta chains, approximately 12 million of which were shared by at least two donors. A nearest-neighbor algorithm error-corrected the raw reads and collapsed the reads into unique sequences, merging closely related sequences to remove PCR and sequencing errors. V, D and J gene segments were assigned by aligning CDR3 sequences to IMGT reference sequences. For a sequence to be retained, a match of at least six nucleotides to both a V gene segment and a J gene segment was required. A rearrangement counted as productive if the CDR3 had no stop codons and remained in frame with V and J, and every other rearrangement counted as non-productive. Following IMGT convention, CDR3 was defined as the stretch from the second conserved V-encoded cysteine to the conserved J-encoded phenylalanine. In an earlier analysis of roughly 610 of the donors, sequences lacking an unambiguous match to a single V gene segment were excluded. An earlier analysis of a few hundred of the donors called V segments functional above 56.7% productive rearrangements and segregating when the between-donor standard deviation exceeded 5%. A statistical classification framework was built for diagnosing cytomegalovirus status from the catalog of TCR beta chain sequences. In a later analysis, V and J genes were assigned by comparing TCR nucleotide sequences against IMGT/GENE-DB human TR gene sequences. Using the TCRdist pipeline, a later analysis assigned CDR3 sequences along with most-parsimonious VDJ recombination scenarios. In a later analysis, every TCR beta chain was defined by the combination of its CDR3 amino acid sequence and its V-gene family, and reads without a unique V-gene family were dropped. A later analysis removed 592 highly shared, low-generation-probability nucleotide sequences to deal with suspected cross-contamination and a sequencing artifact. A later analysis calculated a clonal expansion index for each public chain from normalized within-repertoire ranks of inferred template counts. In a later analysis, generation probabilities were computed using a VDJ recombination model fitted to out-of-frame rearrangements, and the results were checked against IGoR. Hypergeometric tests were used in a later analysis to score TCR-TCR, TCR-HLA and TCR-CMV co-occurrence, with a repertoire-size bias correction applied to the TCR pairs. A later analysis estimated false discovery rates by permuting HLA or CMV assignments 20 times. In a later analysis, co-occurring TCRs were grouped using DBSCAN, with TCRdist sequence similarity added in when clustering inside HLA-allele-positive subsets. Repertoires with fewer than 30,000 or more than 120,000 public chains, plus five repertoires with anomalous nucleotide sharing, were excluded from co-occurrence clustering. TCRdb obtained this table from immuneACCESS and retained in-frame rearrangements with V and J assigned. These tables miss some clones; where compared with another copy, unresolved V genes account for less than half of the shortfall, and the remainder is unexplained. D and trimming were read from the DNA, whereas the V and J calls and clone size are those reported in that table. This sample is represented by roughly 120,000 clones; 70% to 85% of them were singletons. Roughly 3.5% of the sample goes to the ten largest clones.

This chain joins TRBV6-5 to TRBJ2-5, with TRBD2 tentatively as D gene (5 bases match). The DNA matches TRBJ2-7 better at its end, which makes the J call doubtful. The sample was PBMCs. The sequence was obtained from a human donor in good health. The DNA reads as follows: TGTGCCAGCAGTTTCACTAGATCCTACGAGCAGTACTTC. The resulting protein is CASSFTRSYEQYF.